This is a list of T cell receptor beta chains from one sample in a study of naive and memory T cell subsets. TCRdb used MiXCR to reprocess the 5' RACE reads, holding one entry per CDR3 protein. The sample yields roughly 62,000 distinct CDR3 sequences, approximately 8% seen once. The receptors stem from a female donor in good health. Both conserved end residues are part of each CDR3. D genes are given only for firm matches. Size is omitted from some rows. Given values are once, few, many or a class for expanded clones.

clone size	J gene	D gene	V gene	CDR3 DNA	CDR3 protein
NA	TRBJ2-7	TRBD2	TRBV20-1	TGCAGTGCTCTAAGGACTAGCGCCTCCTACGAGCAGTACTTC	CSALRTSASYEQYF
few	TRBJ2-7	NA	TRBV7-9	TGTGCCAGCAGCTTAAGTGGGACGGTCTACGAGCAGTACTTC	CASSLSGTVYEQYF
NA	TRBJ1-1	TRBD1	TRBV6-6	TGTGCCAGCAAGGGACAGGGACCGATGAACACTGAAGCTTTCTTT	CASKGQGPMNTEAFF
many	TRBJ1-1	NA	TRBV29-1	TGCAGCGTTGGAGATGGGGGGCGCAGACATTCATTGGCTTTCTTT	CSVGDGGRRHSLAFF
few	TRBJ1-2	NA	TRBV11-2	TGTGCCAGCAGACGAGGGGGGCAGGCCTATAACTATGGCTACACCTTC	CASRRGGQAYNYGYTF
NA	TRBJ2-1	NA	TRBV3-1	TGTGCCAGCAGCCAAGGAGGGCGGTTCATCCATGAGCAGTTCTTC	CASSQGGRFIHEQFF
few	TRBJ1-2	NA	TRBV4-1	TGCGCCAGCAGCCAAGGGCAGTCCTATGGCTACACCTTC	CASSQGQSYGYTF
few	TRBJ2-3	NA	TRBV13	TGTGCCAGCTGTGACAGGCGCACAGATACGCAGTATTTT	CASCDRRTDTQYF
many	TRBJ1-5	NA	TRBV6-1	TGTGCCAGCATGGGACGGTCTGGTCAGCCCCAGCATTTT	CASMGRSGQPQHF
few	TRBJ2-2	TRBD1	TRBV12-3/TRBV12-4	TGTGCCAGCAGTTTGGCCAGGGGGTCCGGGGAGCTGTTTTTT	CASSLARGSGELFF
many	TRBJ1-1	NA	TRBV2	TGTGCCAGCGGATTGCGGGCGGTGGTGGACACTGAAGCTTTCTTT	CASGLRAVVDTEAFF
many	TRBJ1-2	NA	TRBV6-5	TGTGCCAGCAGCCCCCAAGACGGCTATGGCTACACCTTC	CASSPQDGYGYTF
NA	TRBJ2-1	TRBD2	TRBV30	TGTGCCTGGAGTAGGAGACTAGCGGGTGGGAGGGGTTACAATGAGCAGTTCTTC	CAWSRRLAGGRGYNEQFF
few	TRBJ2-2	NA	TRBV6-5	TGTGCCAGCAGTCATGGACAGACGAACACCGGGGAGCTGTTTTTT	CASSHGQTNTGELFF
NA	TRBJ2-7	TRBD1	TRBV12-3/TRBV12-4	TGTGCCAGCAGTCTAACTGCCGGGACAGGACCCTACGAGCAGTACTTC	CASSLTAGTGPYEQYF
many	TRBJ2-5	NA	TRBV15	TGTGCCACCAGCCCGGATCGAGAGACCCAGTACTTC	CATSPDRETQYF
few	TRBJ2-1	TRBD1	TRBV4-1	TGCGCCAGCAGCCAACCCACCCAAAAACAGGGGTCGGAGTTCTTC	CASSQPTQKQGSEFF
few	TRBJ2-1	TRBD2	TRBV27	TGTGCCAGCAGTCCGGGGGGACTAGCGTCTTACAATGAGCAGTTCTTC	CASSPGGLASYNEQFF
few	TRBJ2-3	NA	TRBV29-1	TGCAGCGTTGTCCGGGCAGCCAGTGCAGATACGCAGTATTTT	CSVVRAASADTQYF
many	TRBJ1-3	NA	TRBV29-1	TGCAGCGTCCGGGACGTTGGGCTGAGTAACACCATATATTTT	CSVRDVGLSNTIYF
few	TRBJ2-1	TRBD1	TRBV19	TGTGCCAGTAGTATCGACAGGGGGCCCGGTTACAATGAGCAGTTCTTC	CASSIDRGPGYNEQFF
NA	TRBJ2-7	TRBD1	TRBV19	TGTGCCAGTAGTCGAGGGGACAGGGCCCACTACGAGCAGTACTTC	CASSRGDRAHYEQYF
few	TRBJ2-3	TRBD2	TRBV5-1	TGCGCCAGCAGCCCGGGACTAGCGGGGATCACAGATACGCAGTATTTT	CASSPGLAGITDTQYF
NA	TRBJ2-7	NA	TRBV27	TGTGCCAGCAGTTTACGGTTTGTACAGGAGACCTACGAGCAGTACTTC	CASSLRFVQETYEQYF
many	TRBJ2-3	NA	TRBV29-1	TGCAGCGTCGGGCTAAATACGCAGTATTTT	CSVGLNTQYF
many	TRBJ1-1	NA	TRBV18	TGTGCCAGCTCACAATCAGAGAACACTGAAGCTTTCTTT	CASSQSENTEAFF
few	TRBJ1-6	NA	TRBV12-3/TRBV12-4	TGTGCCAGCAGTTCCCAGGCAGGGCATTCACCCCTCCACTTT	CASSSQAGHSPLHF
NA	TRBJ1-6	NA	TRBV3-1	TGTGCCAGCAGCCAAGATTATGGGAATTCACCCCTCCACTTT	CASSQDYGNSPLHF
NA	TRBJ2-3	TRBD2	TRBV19	TGTGCCAGTAGTCTCGGGACCACTAGCGGCCAAAATACGCAGTATTTT	CASSLGTTSGQNTQYF
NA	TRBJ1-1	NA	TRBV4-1	TGCGCCAGCAGCCAAGTAATCCCCCAAACGGGTAACACTGAAGCTTTCTTT	CASSQVIPQTGNTEAFF
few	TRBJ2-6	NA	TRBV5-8	TGTGCCAGCAGCTTGGCCTCAGCGAACGGGGCCAACGTCCTGACTTTC	CASSLASANGANVLTF
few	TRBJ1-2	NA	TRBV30	TGTGCCTGGAGTAGGGACCATGGCTACACCTTC	CAWSRDHGYTF
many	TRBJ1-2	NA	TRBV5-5	TGTGCCAGCAGCTTGGCCACGAGCTATGGCTACACCTTC	CASSLATSYGYTF
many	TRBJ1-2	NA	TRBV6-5	TGTGCCAGCAGTTACTCGGGGGAAGGCCTAGGAGGGAGAGGCTACACCTTC	CASSYSGEGLGGRGYTF
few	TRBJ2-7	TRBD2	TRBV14	TGTGCCAGCAGCCAAGATATTCGGGAGGGCCAGGGCGAGCAGTACTTC	CASSQDIREGQGEQYF